This record covers a single T cell receptor beta chain. In the original workflow: The assay estimated nucleated cells by amplifying reference gene primers. TCRdb's table, derived via immunoSEQ multiplex PCR, lists solely in-frame clones and lacks some. V, J and clone size reflect that table, while D and trimming were determined from the DNA. The sample has nearly 90,000 clones; more than 70% are singletons. The sample originates from a study of blood T cell repertoires in COVID-19. About the research overall: Samples taken during acute and convalescent COVID-19 were collected in the United States, Italy and Spain. T cells, B-cell-depleted T cells, or PBMCs supplied cDNA or gDNA.

CDR3 length: 15 residues. Germline assignment: CDR1 ENHRY and CDR2 SYGVKD. With 0 bases removed from V and 0 bases from J, the gap between germline ends came to 8 bases. Specimen: peripheral blood. This TCR was recovered from a man in his fifties or sixties with acute or convalescent COVID-19. The chain links TRBV10-3 to TRBJ1-1, with D possibly matching TRBD1 (6 bases). CDR3 region: CAISESRGMNTEAFF. The DNA for the CDR3 is TGTGCCATCAGTGAGTCAAGGGGGATGAACACTGAAGCTTTCTTT.